This TCR beta chain was observed in a study of beta chain features in type 1 diabetes. For this clone: Its matching antigen is unknown.

The sequenced template was cDNA made from the entire isolated RNA. Sequencing used immunoSEQ multiplex PCR; TCRdb keeps in-frame clones, though not all of them. The data contain fewer than 250,000 clones, 7.5% to 10% of them singletons. Study-level findings and limits: Naive, central memory and regulatory TCRB repertoires appeared more similar among patients than healthy donors.

The sample comprised naive CD4+ T cells from blood. The sequence derives from a woman between 18 and 30 years old in good health.

The CDR3 spells CASSSWTGTLNTGELFF. The CDR3 bases are TGCGCCAGCAGCTCCTGGACAGGGACCCTAAACACCGGGGAGCTGTTTTTT. V gene TRBV5-1 combines with J gene TRBJ2-2, with 8 positions matching TRBD1. The germline V gene has CDR1 SGHRS and CDR2 YFSETQ. The junction had 9 bases not matched to a gene; V was cut back by 3 bases and J by 2 bases. This CDR3 comprises 17 residues.